What follows is one T cell receptor beta chain and its context. The clone's antigen remains unknown. Base qualities are not at hand, and no much larger clone is one base apart. This sample is drawn from a study of blood T cell repertoires in COVID-19 (dated by TCRdb to 2020 to 2021). Study-wide context: Samples covering the acute and convalescent phases of COVID-19 were provided by collaborators in the United States, Italy and Spain. The prospective study material was composed of cDNA or gDNA derived from T cells, B-cell-depleted T cells, or PBMCs. The dataset comprised deeply sampled blood TCRbeta repertoires from subjects exposed to, actively infected with, or recovered from COVID-19. The repertoires were made available in a free public database intended to serve as a resource for research on the immune response to SARS-CoV-2. The samples were drawn from two sources: the first 160 participants of the ongoing ImmuneRACE study, and over 950 subjects contributed by 6 global collaborators. Nearly every sample came with metadata listing a de-identified subject ID, COVID-19 status, age in years and sex. HLA class I and class II types, where available, came from metadata supplied by the sample provider rather than from assay-based typing.

TCRbeta CDR3 regions were amplified from genomic DNA using the immunoSEQ Assay, a bias-controlled multiplex PCR. The paper's data handling went like this. The number of nucleated cells in each sample was estimated from the amplification of reference gene primers within the assay. To quantify the absolute abundance of each unique TCRbeta CDR3 rearrangement, sequence reads were collapsed and filtered. For each sample, productive Simpson clonality was calculated by taking the square root of Simpson's diversity index across productive rearrangements. TCRdb holds this immuneACCESS table with in-frame rearrangements only. Some clones are missing; in checked studies, unresolved V genes explain under half, and the rest has no known cause. The V and J calls and clone size were taken over from that table, and D and trimming were inferred from the DNA. The sample records 30,000 to 40,000 clones, just under 85% of which are singletons. Around 4.9% of the sample comes from the top ten.

The collaborating institutions used their own protocols to collect whole blood in K2EDTA tubes. Collaborator samples were shipped for TCRbeta analysis as frozen whole blood, isolated PBMCs, or DNA extracted from either sample type. For this chain, trimming is 5 bases at the V end and 4 bases at the J end, and the number of junction bases without a gene match is 8. Counted from cysteine to phenylalanine, this CDR3 has 15 amino acids. Only the CDR3 portion is preserved as DNA: 45 bases, with reading frame beginning at the first base. In the germline V gene (reference sequence), CDR1 corresponds to PRHDT and CDR2 to FYEKMQ. Points the paper makes about the study in general: How much clinical and demographic metadata was included differed by source and by participant, and the metadata was provided uncurated.

The rearrangement joined TRBV13 to TRBJ1-2; TRBD1 matches 9 bases in the middle. Source material: peripheral blood. The receptor was isolated from a man aged 45-60 years with active COVID-19. The nucleotide sequence is given as TGTGCCAGCAGCAAGCCGGGACAGGGAATCTATGGCTACACCTTC. Its amino acids are CASSKPGQGIYGYTF.